Following are 30 T cell receptor beta chains from one sample sequenced in a study of blood T cells in healthy people across ages. It was with a sample-barcoded 5' primer and a J-beta primer mix that a second PCR of about 7 to 12 cycles was run. One entry per CDR3 protein, called by TCRdb with MiXCR from the 5' RACE reads. This table holds 450,000 to 650,000 distinct CDR3 sequences, nearly 25% found once. The sample was also reused in another study, on T cells of mothers and their children.

The specimen sequenced was blood. Every receptor here comes from a boy younger than 18 in good health.

The chain has TRBV20-1 and TRBJ2-1, with 7 bases identical to TRBD2. Germline lookup yields CDR1 DFQATT and CDR2 SNEGSKA (reference sequence). This CDR3 is built from 14 residues. Trimming removed 3 bases from V and 5 bases from J; junction bases left unmatched: 7. The CDR3 coding sequence is TGCAGTGCTAGTCGGGGGGAACTAAACAATGAGCAGTTCTTC. Translation gives CSASRGELNNEQFF.

This clonotype was observed a few times. This chain uses TRBV6-9 with TRBJ2-7; TRBD1 or TRBD2 may be the D gene (5 bases each). This CDR3 is built from 14 residues. CDR1 and CDR2 (germline): MNHGY, SVAAGI. V was trimmed by 8 bases and J by 1 base, leaving 15 bases between them. CDR3 residues: CASVSGTLSYEQYF. The CDR3 nucleotides are TGTGCCAGCGTATCCGGGACCCTTTCCTACGAGCAGTACTTC.

The chain combines TRBV15 with TRBJ2-2; D uncertain. CDR1 is LNHNV, CDR2 YYDKDF, per germline (reference sequence). Between the trimmed V and J ends, which lost 0 bases and 7 bases, there was a span of 6 bases. The CDR3 runs 13 residues. CDR3 nucleotide sequence: TGTGCCACCAGCAGAGAGTCCCACGGGGAGCTGTTTTTT. Translating gives CATSRESHGELFF.

J is TRBJ1-6 and V is TRBV12-3 or TRBV12-4, with 7 nucleotides matching TRBD1. After removal of 5 bases from V and 7 bases from J, the junction contained 11 bases not matched to a gene. The CDR3 contains 16 residues. The CDR3 nucleotides read TGTGCCAGCAGTCCCAGGGGGGGAGACCTAAATTCACCCCTCCACTTT. Translation: CASSPRGGDLNSPLHF.

A few counts support this clonotype. The chain is built from TRBV7-2 and TRBJ1-1, with 10 bases lining up with TRBD1. After removal of 4 bases from V and 0 bases from J, the junction contained 11 bases not matched to a gene. This CDR3 is 18 amino acids long. Germline lookup yields CDR1 SGHTA and CDR2 FQGNSA. CDR3 sequence: CASSSSGTGDLMNTEAFF. DNA for the CDR3: TGTGCCAGCAGCTCCTCCGGGACAGGGGATTTAATGAACACTGAAGCTTTCTTT.

V is TRBV2 and J is TRBJ2-1; unclear D gene. CDR3 length equals 11 residues. Looked up from germline, CDR1 is SNHLY and CDR2 is FYNNEI. V shed 8 bases and J shed 2 bases, with 4 bases lying between them. The CDR3 is CASETYNEQFF. In DNA, the CDR3 is TGTGCCAGCGAGACCTACAATGAGCAGTTCTTC. Variable domain in full (rest from reference TRBV2 and TRBJ2-1): EPEVTQTPSHQVTQMGQEVILRCVPISNHLYFYWYRQILGQKVEFLVSFYNNEISEKSEIFDDQFSVERPDGSNFTLKIRSTKLEDSAMYFCASETYNEQFFGPGTRLTVL.

This sequence joins TRBV6-2 or TRBV6-3 and TRBJ2-2; D gene ambiguous. The CDR3 loop spans 16 amino acids. The V gene's germline CDR1 is MNHEY and CDR2 SVGEGT. V was shortened by 6 bases and J by 1 base, with 15 bases between the two germline ends. The CDR3 region has the DNA TGTGCCAGCAGCCAGAAAGGATCTCAGAACACCGGGGAGCTGTTTTTT. It is translated as CASSQKGSQNTGELFF.

The J gene is TRBJ2-1, the V gene TRBV5-1, with TRBD2 as a possible D gene (5 bases). The germline V gene encodes CDR1 SGHRS and CDR2 YFSETQ. This CDR3 is 16 amino acids long. V lost 3 bases, J lost 4 bases, and 17 bases lay in between. CDR3 DNA sequence: TGCGCCAGCAGCTCGGCGAGTCTAGCCCTTTACAATGAGCAGTTCTTC. Residues: CASSSASLALYNEQFF.

The chain couples TRBV18 to TRBJ2-7; TRBD1 might be the D (6 bases). Germline assignment: CDR1 KGHSH and CDR2 LQKENI. V lost 3 bases and J 3 bases, leaving 12 bases between the germline ends. This CDR3 region has 14 residues. The CDR3 coding sequence is TGTGCCAGCTCACCCAGGACAGACCACTACGAGCAGTACTTC. As protein: CASSPRTDHYEQYF.

The CDR3 reads CASDSYGYTF. For the CDR3, the DNA is TGTGCCTCGGACAGTTATGGCTACACCTTC. V usage is TRBV30 and J usage is TRBJ1-2; tentatively, D is TRBD1 (6 bases). V dropped 7 bases and J dropped 5 bases, with 8 bases sitting between them. This CDR3 is built from 10 residues. Looked up from germline, CDR1 is GTSNPN and CDR2 is SVGIG (reference sequence).

This clonotype was seen a few times. CDR3 sequence: CSVEEWRKETQYF. DNA of the CDR3: TGCAGCGTTGAAGAGTGGCGGAAAGAGACCCAGTACTTC. The chain has TRBV29-1 and TRBJ2-5; D remains ambiguous. This CDR3 comprises 13 residues. Germline CDR1 SQVTM, CDR2 ANQGSEA. The V end was cut by 0 bases, the J end by 3 bases, with 8 bases between.

The chain employs TRBV29-1 and TRBJ2-3, with 8 positions matching TRBD1. Germline CDR1 SQVTM, CDR2 ANQGSEA. The CDR3 consists of 13 residues. CDR3 DNA sequence: TGCAGTCGAGCAGGGGACAGGACCCATACGCAGTATTTT. Translated, it gives CSRAGDRTHTQYF.

V and J are TRBV29-1 and TRBJ2-5, with D perhaps assigned TRBD1 or TRBD2 (5 bases each). The J call may be wrong; the DNA end is better matched by TRBJ2-7. The CDR3 contains 11 residues. Germline V gives CDR1 SQVTM, CDR2 ANQGSEA. The CDR3 sequence is CSVGTSGEQYF. CDR3 DNA: TGCAGCGTAGGGACCTCCGGCGAGCAGTACTTC.

In its sample, this clonotype was seen many times. V and J are TRBV12-3 or TRBV12-4 and TRBJ2-1; D is unresolved. The CDR3 is 16 residues long. V gave up 6 bases and J gave up 0 bases, with 15 bases separating them. As DNA, the CDR3 is TGTGCCAGCAGAGCTTGGGGTTCCACCTCCTACAATGAGCAGTTCTTC. Protein sequence: CASRAWGSTSYNEQFF.

This clonotype was found a few times. The chain couples TRBV5-6 to TRBJ2-7, with no clear D. The CDR3 runs 14 residues. Germline V gives CDR1 SGHDT, CDR2 YYEEEE. Trimming removed 3 bases from V and 0 bases from J, with 10 bases in between. DNA of the CDR3: TGTGCCAGCAGCTACATGCCAAGCTCCTACGAGCAGTACTTC. This codes for CASSYMPSSYEQYF.

This clonotype was recorded a few times. The chain uses TRBV9 and TRBJ2-5; 8 bases align to TRBD2. The CDR3 has 17 amino acids. Germline V gene sequence: CDR1 SGDLS, CDR2 YYNGEE. V lost 0 bases to trimming and J lost 3 bases; unmatched junction nucleotides: 10. The CDR3 loop is CASSVETHGTRKETQYF. The CDR3 DNA sequence: TGTGCCAGCAGCGTAGAGACCCACGGGACTAGGAAAGAGACCCAGTACTTC.

The chain is built from TRBV7-9 and TRBJ1-1; D ambiguous. This CDR3 region has 14 residues. CDR1 and CDR2 (germline): SEHNR, FQNEAQ (reference sequence). Trimming took 3 bases from V and 1 from J, leaving 9 bases between them. The CDR3 DNA follows: TGTGCCAGCAGCTTTGACCCCCGGAACACTGAAGCTTTCTTT. Protein sequence: CASSFDPRNTEAFF.

The chain is built from TRBV6-2 or TRBV6-3 and TRBJ2-1; D is perhaps TRBD2 (6 bases). Germline values: CDR1 MNHEY, CDR2 SVGEGT. Trimming stripped 8 bases from V and 5 bases from J, with 10 bases between. The CDR3 consists of 12 residues. The CDR3 reads CASRWGDNEQFF. DNA for the CDR3: TGTGCCAGCCGGTGGGGGGACAATGAGCAGTTCTTC.

This clonotype showed up just a few times. J is TRBJ2-4 and V is TRBV11-1, with 7 bases that match TRBD1. Unmatched junction bases numbered 7, after V lost 1 base and J lost 7 bases. The germline CDR1 and CDR2 sequences are SGHAT and FQDESV (reference sequence). The CDR3 runs 15 residues. CDR3 residues: CASSLEGQFLNIQYF. CDR3 in DNA: TGTGCCAGCAGCTTAGAGGGACAGTTCCTTAACATTCAGTACTTC.

The chain has TRBV4-1 and TRBJ2-2; tentatively, D is TRBD2 (5 bases). This CDR3 has 17 residues. CDR1 MGHRA and CDR2 YSYEKL come from the germline V gene. V gave up 3 bases and J gave up 0 bases, with 14 bases separating them. For the CDR3, the DNA is TGCGCCAGCAGCCAGCCCCACCTAGCAGCGAACACCGGGGAGCTGTTTTTT. This sequence encodes CASSQPHLAANTGELFF.

This clonotype occurred many times. V usage is TRBV6-9 and J usage is TRBJ2-7; D is undetermined. CDR1 MNHGY and CDR2 SVAAGI come from the germline V gene. This CDR3 spans 13 amino acids. Trimming cost V 1 base and J 0 bases, with 4 bases left between them. The CDR3 sequence is CASSYYSSYEQYF. The CDR3 bases are TGTGCCAGCAGTTATTACAGCTCCTACGAGCAGTACTTC.

This clonotype has more than one count but fewer than ten. V is TRBV7-9 and J is TRBJ2-7; D might be TRBD1 or TRBD2, each matching 6 bases. With 3 bases removed from V and 6 bases from J, the gap between germline ends came to 12 bases. Germline lookup yields CDR1 SEHNR and CDR2 FQNEAQ (reference sequence). This CDR3 region has 13 residues. CDR3 loop: CASSLGGFFEQYF. The CDR3, as DNA: TGTGCCAGCAGCTTGGGGGGCTTTTTCGAGCAGTACTTC.

This clonotype was seen a few times. V usage is TRBV9 and J usage is TRBJ1-2; 10 nucleotides line up with TRBD1. Germline assignment: CDR1 SGDLS and CDR2 YYNGEE. V shed 3 bases, J shed 4 bases, and the junction held 9 bases outside the gene matches. CDR3 length: 16 residues. The CDR3 here is CASSAGGQGGGYGYTF. For the CDR3, the DNA is TGTGCCAGCAGCGCCGGAGGACAGGGGGGTGGCTATGGCTACACCTTC.

The chain employs TRBV28 and TRBJ2-2; D call uncertain. Germline V gene lookup returns CDR1 MDHEN and CDR2 SYDVKM. Trimming removed 1 base at V and 1 base at J, with 4 bases between. The CDR3 spans 14 residues. The CDR3 sequence: CASSLSQNTGELFF. In DNA, the CDR3 is TGTGCCAGCAGTTTATCACAGAACACCGGGGAGCTGTTTTTT.

Concerning this clonotype: A much larger clone sits a single nucleotide away, making a read error possible. This chain joins TRBV7-2 and TRBJ2-3; 7 nucleotides align to TRBD2. The length of the CDR3 is 14 residues. The V gene's germline CDR1 is SGHTA and CDR2 FQGNSA. V dropped 3 bases and J dropped 1; count of bases not matched to a gene: 1. The CDR3 protein is CASSFTSGTDTQYF. In nucleotides, the CDR3 is TGTGCCAGCAGCTTCACTAGCGGCACAGATACGCAGTATTTT.

A few counts support this clonotype. The chain recombines TRBV12-3 or TRBV12-4 with TRBJ2-3; tentative D call: TRBD2 (6 bases). The CDR3 runs to 15 residues. The germline V and J ends were trimmed by 5 bases and 1 base, with 13 bases remaining between them. The CDR3 bases are TGTGCCAGCAGTCCTGTCGGAGGGGGCACAGATACGCAGTATTTT. Residues: CASSPVGGGTDTQYF.

The chain links TRBV19 to TRBJ2-5, with unresolved D. In germline, CDR1 is LNHDA, CDR2 SQIVND (reference sequence). The V gene lost 1 base and the J gene lost 3 bases, with 12 bases spanning the gap. The CDR3 spans 15 residues. The CDR3 coding sequence is TGTGCCAGTAGTATAGGCCGAAGCCGGGAAGAGACCCAGTACTTC. This encodes CASSIGRSREETQYF. The full variable domain, completed using reference TRBV19 and TRBJ2-5, is DGGITQSPKYLFRKEGQNVTLSCEQNLNHDAMYWYRQDPGQGLRLIYYSQIVNDFQKGDIAEGYSVSREKKESFPLTVTSAQKNPTAFYLCASSIGRSREETQYFGPGTRLLVL.

This clonotype was counted a few times. This chain joins TRBV4-2 and TRBJ2-7; the D call may be TRBD1 or TRBD2 (6 bases each). The CDR3 has 14 amino acids. V was cut by 2 bases and J by 2 bases, with 10 bases left in between. CDR1 is LGHNA, CDR2 YNFKEQ, per germline. Written as DNA, the CDR3 is TGTGCCAGCAGCCAATCGAGGGGGGCCTACGAGCAGTACTTC. It translates to CASSQSRGAYEQYF.

This clonotype was observed a few times. Compared with germline, one end of the junction differs, possibly owing to a read error. The chain combines TRBV6-2 or TRBV6-3 with TRBJ1-4; D remains ambiguous. The CDR3 sequence is 17 residues long. Germline V gene data show CDR1 as MNHEY and CDR2 as SVGEGT. The CDR3 sequence is CASSYSFGWETNEQLFF. CDR3 coding DNA: TGTGCCAGCAGTTACTCCTTCGGGTGGGAGACTAATGAACAACTGTTTTTT.

The V call is TRBV24-1, the J call TRBJ2-5; no firm D call. The CDR3 extends over 16 amino acids. Looked up from germline, CDR1 is KGHDR and CDR2 is SFDVKD. Trimming pared 3 bases from V and 2 bases from J, leaving 15 bases between. The CDR3 spells CATSDGSEKIQETQYF. DNA of the CDR3: TGTGCCACCAGTGATGGGTCAGAAAAGATACAAGAGACCCAGTACTTC.